One sample yielded the 20 T cell receptor beta chains listed below, sequenced in a study of T cell repertoires in cytomegalovirus infection. The antigens of these receptors remain unknown. TCRdb itself ran the reads through MiXCR, one entry per CDR3 protein. The data contain about 500,000 distinct CDR3 sequences, roughly a third of them singletons. The sequenced sample was cultured PBMCs, obtained from culture after CMV antigen stimulation. The source of these receptors is a human donor in good health (CMV status not recorded). Some clones in this sample may be carry-over from other donors' samples.

The chain employs TRBV7-6 and TRBJ1-4, with TRBD1 identical over 7 bases. With 2 bases clipped from V and 0 bases from J, the junction kept 12 bases outside the gene matches. This CDR3 is built from 19 residues. Germline CDR1 SGHVS, CDR2 FNYEAQ. DNA for the CDR3: TGTGCCAGCAGCTTATTCGGACAGGACTCACTTGCAACTAATGAAAAACTGTTTTTT. This encodes CASSLFGQDSLATNEKLFF.

This CDR3 reads CASSPVAERTDTQYF. CDR3 DNA: TGTGCCAGCAGCCCCGTAGCGGAACGCACAGATACGCAGTATTTT. The chain carries TRBV7-6 and TRBJ2-3; D is possibly TRBD2 (6 bases). Germline V gene data show CDR1 as SGHVS and CDR2 as FNYEAQ. CDR3 length equals 15 residues. Trimming cost V 5 bases and J 1 base, with 13 bases left between them.

This clonotype has a handful of counts. The rearrangement joins TRBV12-3 or TRBV12-4 to TRBJ2-1, with 11 bases identical to TRBD2. J lost 15 bases, V lost 10 bases, and 17 bases had no gene match. The CDR3 extends over 14 amino acids. The chain's CDR3 is CATDGSSGRAGTFF. DNA for the CDR3: TGTGCCACCGACGGAAGTAGCGGGAGGGCCGGGACGTTCTTC.

V usage is TRBV11-1 and J usage is TRBJ1-2; D is possibly TRBD1 (5 bases). Between the trimmed V and J ends, which lost 5 bases and 1 base, there was a span of 14 bases. The CDR3 totals 15 residues. The V gene's germline CDR1 is SGHAT and CDR2 FQDESV (reference sequence). The CDR3 region is CASSREPTVNYGYTF. The CDR3 DNA is TGTGCCAGCAGCCGAGAACCGACAGTTAACTATGGCTACACCTTC.

This clonotype was observed at least ten times. This chain joins TRBV7-9 and TRBJ2-1, with 13 bases aligning to TRBD2. J gave up 7 bases and V 1 base, and 1 base lay outside the gene matches. CDR1 is SEHNR and CDR2 is FQNEAQ in the germline V gene (reference sequence). The CDR3 totals 15 residues. The DNA of the CDR3 is TGTGCCAGCAGCTTAGGGACTAGCGGGAGAAATGAGCAGTTCTTC. This sequence encodes CASSLGTSGRNEQFF.

V gene TRBV5-1 combines with J gene TRBJ1-3; tentative D call: TRBD1 (6 bases). Trimming took 2 bases from V and 0 from J, leaving 12 bases between them. Germline V gene data show CDR1 as SGHRS and CDR2 as YFSETQ. The CDR3 runs 16 residues. In DNA form, the CDR3 reads TGCGCCAGCAGCTTTCAAGGGGGAAGCTCTGGAAACACCATATATTTT. Translation gives CASSFQGGSSGNTIYF.

This clonotype was counted between two and nine times. This CDR3 is CATNPAGETQYF. In DNA form, the CDR3 reads TGTGCCACTAACCCGGCGGGAGAGACCCAGTACTTC. The chain couples TRBV10-3 to TRBJ2-5; perhaps TRBD2 as D (5 bases). V was shortened by 10 bases and J by 4 bases, with 13 bases between the two germline ends. This CDR3 is 12 amino acids long. The germline V gene encodes CDR1 ENHRY and CDR2 SYGVKD.

This clonotype was found a few times. V and J are TRBV7-2 and TRBJ2-7; tentative D call: TRBD1 (6 bases). CDR1 is SGHTA, CDR2 FQGNSA, per germline. There are 14 residues in the CDR3. V lost 10 bases and J 6 bases, leaving 22 bases between the germline ends. Here the CDR3 DNA reads TGTGCCACCTCCTGGGGCACAGGGCAAGCCGAGCAGTACGTC. This sequence encodes CATSWGTGQAEQYV.

The chain combines TRBV28 with TRBJ2-7; D is unclear. Germline CDR1 is MDHEN and CDR2 is SYDVKM. The ends were cut back, 6 bases at V and 0 bases at J, with 15 bases in the middle. CDR3 size: 15 residues. The chain's CDR3 is CASSSPGGGSYEQYV. In DNA, the CDR3 is TGTGCCAGCAGCTCCCCGGGTGGCGGCTCCTACGAGCAGTACGTC.

The chain carries TRBV25-1 and TRBJ2-5; 8 bases align to TRBD1. V was clipped by 6 bases and J by 3 bases; unmatched bases: 3. CDR1 and CDR2 from the germline V gene are MGHDK and SYGVNS. The CDR3 loop spans 13 amino acids. CDR3 loop: CASRDRGKETQYF. Here the CDR3 DNA reads TGTGCCAGCAGAGACAGGGGAAAAGAGACCCAGTACTTC.

This chain connects TRBV4-2 to TRBJ1-2; 9 bases match TRBD1. The CDR3 extends over 14 amino acids. Germline CDR1 and CDR2: LGHNA and YNFKEQ. J gave up 7 bases and V 9 bases, and 12 bases lay outside the gene matches. As DNA, the CDR3 is TGTGCCAGTCGAACGGGACAGGGAACAGGTGGCTACACCTTC. Translation gives CASRTGQGTGGYTF.

This clonotype has more than one count but fewer than ten. The chain has TRBV9 and TRBJ2-7; D not certain. V was shortened by 5 bases and J by 4 bases, with 19 bases between the two germline ends. This CDR3 contains 15 residues. CDR1 is SGDLS and CDR2 is YYNGEE in the germline V gene. This chain's CDR3 is CASRERVRSIYEQYV. The CDR3 DNA reads as TGTGCCAGCAGAGAGAGAGTTAGGAGCATATACGAGCAGTACGTC.

This chain links TRBV14 with TRBJ2-3; 9 bases align to TRBD2. Germline lookup yields CDR1 SGHDN and CDR2 FVKESK. Trimming at V came to 1 base and at J to 6 bases, leaving 11 bases not matched to a gene. There are 17 residues in the CDR3. The CDR3 region is CASSQGHGGRAADTQYF. The CDR3 DNA reads as TGTGCCAGCAGCCAAGGTCACGGCGGGAGGGCGGCGGATACGCAGTATTTT.

The J gene is TRBJ2-3, the V gene TRBV4-3, with 10 positions matching TRBD2. The CDR3 contains 18 residues. CDR1 is LGHNA, CDR2 YSLEER, per germline. Trimming at V came to 0 bases and at J to 2 bases, leaving 8 bases not matched to a gene. The CDR3 bases are TGCGCCAGCAGCCAAGATAGACTAGCGGGCCGTCACACAGATACGCAGTATTTT. This codes for CASSQDRLAGRHTDTQYF.

The chain combines TRBV7-2 with TRBJ1-2; 9 nucleotides agree with TRBD1. V shed 1 base and J 1 base; nucleotides not matched to a gene: 1. This CDR3 has 15 residues. Germline V gene data show CDR1 as SGHTA and CDR2 as FQGNSA. For the CDR3, the DNA is TGTGCCAGCAGCTTAGGGGACAGGGTTAACTATGGCTACACCTTC. Translating it yields CASSLGDRVNYGYTF.

This clonotype was counted at least ten times. The chain combines TRBV19 with TRBJ2-7; 9 nucleotides line up with TRBD1. J gave up 4 bases and V 5 bases, and 3 bases lay outside the gene matches. Germline lookup yields CDR1 LNHDA and CDR2 SQIVND (reference sequence). The CDR3 sequence is 13 residues long. This CDR3 reads CASSSGQGYEQYF. The CDR3 DNA reads TGTGCCAGTAGTTCCGGACAGGGGTACGAGCAGTACTTC. Full variable domain (remainder filled in from reference TRBV19 and TRBJ2-7): DGGITQSPKYLFRKEGQNVTLSCEQNLNHDAMYWYRQDPGQGLRLIYYSQIVNDFQKGDIAEGYSVSREKKESFPLTVTSAQKNPTAFYLCASSSGQGYEQYFGPGTRLTVT.

The V call is TRBV12-3 or TRBV12-4, the J call TRBJ2-2; D may be TRBD2 (5 bases). Trimming left V 6 bases short and J 6 bases short, with 17 bases between. The CDR3 consists of 15 residues. The DNA of the CDR3 is TGTGCCAGCAGCATCGGAGGCTCCCAGGCCGGGGAGCTGTTTTTT. It translates to CASSIGGSQAGELFF.

The chain carries TRBV4-1 and TRBJ2-7, with D possibly being TRBD1 or TRBD2 (5 bases each). CDR1 is MGHRA, CDR2 YSYEKL, per germline. This CDR3 has 15 residues. Between the trimmed V and J ends, which lost 3 bases and 1 base, there was a span of 13 bases. CDR3 in DNA: TGCGCCAGCAGCCAGGACGGGACCATTTCCTACGAGCAGTACTTC. This gives the protein CASSQDGTISYEQYF.

This clonotype was observed a few times. This chain links TRBV7-8 with TRBJ2-1, with D perhaps TRBD2 (6 bases). This CDR3 contains 13 residues. Deletions cut 3 bases from V and 5 bases from J, with 8 bases between. CDR1 is SGHVS, CDR2 FQNEAQ, per germline. The CDR3 nucleotides read TGTGCCAGCAGCTTCACGGGAGACAATGAGCAGTTCTTC. Amino acid sequence: CASSFTGDNEQFF.

The CDR3 coding sequence is TGTGCCAGCAGCTTTAACCCTCTGGATGGCTACACCTTC. Its translation is CASSFNPLDGYTF. The genes are TRBV11-2 and TRBJ1-2, with D unresolved. The CDR3 loop spans 13 amino acids. Germline CDR1 and CDR2: SGHAT and FQNNGV. V dropped 3 bases and J dropped 6 bases, with 11 bases sitting between them.